These T cell receptor beta chains were read from a single sample in a study of cytomegalovirus exposure and HLA in healthy donors. Assay: immunoSEQ multiplex PCR; the TCRdb copy retains only in-frame clones and omits some. The table shows 55,000 to 65,000 clones, with roughly 77% occurring only once. The source material was PBMCs. Source of these receptors: a woman aged 40 to 50 in good health and CMV-seropositive. The CDR3 runs from the conserved cysteine through the conserved F or W. The D gene is left open where the match is weak. Clone size is given for some rows only: seen once, a few or many times, or a class if the clone is expanded.

TRBV11-3	-	TRBD2	TRBJ2-3	TGTGCCAGCAGCCGAGCGGGGGGCCCCACAGATACGCAGTATTTT	CASSRAGGPTDTQYF
TRBV19	-	-	TRBJ1-3	TGTGCCAGTTCCTCGTCGGGCTCTGGAAACACCATATATTTT	CASSSSGSGNTIYF
TRBV6-5	-	TRBD1	TRBJ1-1	TGTGCCAGCACCCGTAACCGGCAGGGGGGCACTGAAGCTTTCTTT	CASTRNRQGGTEAFF
TRBV15	-	TRBD1	TRBJ2-6	TGTGCCACCAGTACGGACAGGGCCTCTGGGGCCAACGTCCTGACTTTC	CATSTDRASGANVLTF
TRBV19	-	-	TRBJ2-7	TGTGCCAGTAGCAAAGACTCTTACGAGCAGTACTTC	CASSKDSYEQYF
TRBV19	few	-	TRBJ2-5	TGTGCCAGTAGTAAAGGACAGAATTTTCAAGAGACCCAGTACTTC	CASSKGQNFQETQYF
TRBV5-4	once	-	TRBJ1-1	TGTGCCAGCAGCTCCGGTCTGAACACTGAAGCTTTCTTT	CASSSGLNTEAFF
TRBV7-8	few	-	TRBJ1-1	TGTGCCAGCAGCAAAACCGGGGGGAGCACTGAAGCTTTCTTT	CASSKTGGSTEAFF
TRBV7-6	-	TRBD2	TRBJ2-5	TGTGCCAGCAGCCGACTAGCGGGGGGGCACGAGACCCAGTACTTC	CASSRLAGGHETQYF
TRBV7-9	-	-	TRBJ1-1	TGTGCCAGCAGCTTGGGCCCTCTGGAGCGGACTTTCTTT	CASSLGPLERTFF
TRBV2	-	-	TRBJ1-2	TGTGCCAGCAGAATACAGGGCCTCTATGGCTACACCTTC	CASRIQGLYGYTF
TRBV6-5	-	-	TRBJ1-4	TGTGCCAGCAGTAAATCTAGGGAAAAACTGTTTTTT	CASSKSREKLFF
TRBV2	-	TRBD1	TRBJ1-6	TGTGCCAGCAGCGGGACAGCCGCAAATTCACCCCTCCACTTT	CASSGTAANSPLHF
TRBV2	-	TRBD2	TRBJ2-5	TGTGCCAGCATTCAGCGGGGGGGCCAGGAGACCCAGTACTTC	CASIQRGGQETQYF
TRBV29-1	-	TRBD1	TRBJ1-2	TGCAGCGTCGTCGGACAGGGAAGTTCTTATGGCTACACCTTC	CSVVGQGSSYGYTF
TRBV30	-	-	TRBJ1-1	TGTGCCTGGAGTGTCGGGGGGAACACTGAAGCTTTCTTT	CAWSVGGNTEAFF
TRBV16	-	TRBD1	TRBJ1-2	TGTGCCAGCAGCCATAAAGTCGTCGGGACAGCGTCTAACTATGGCTACACCTTC	CASSHKVVGTASNYGYTF
TRBV19	once	-	TRBJ1-6	TGTGCCAGCACCGGGAGCTTTAATTCACCCCTCCACTTT	CASTGSFNSPLHF
TRBV5-1	-	TRBD1	TRBJ2-7	TGCGCCAGCAGCTTGGGGACAGGGGGATCCTACGAGCAGTACTTC	CASSLGTGGSYEQYF
TRBV7-9	-	-	TRBJ1-3	TGTGCCAGCAGCTTAGCGAGCCAGGGAGGCAACACCATATATTTT	CASSLASQGGNTIYF
TRBV28	-	TRBD1	TRBJ1-6	TGTGCCAGCAGTTTCCAGGGGGATTCACCCCTCCACTTT	CASSFQGDSPLHF
TRBV5-1	-	-	TRBJ1-2	TGCGCCAGCAGCTTGATCAGGGGCGATGGCTACACCTTC	CASSLIRGDGYTF
TRBV5-4	few	TRBD1	TRBJ2-7	TGTGCCAGCAGCTTGGCGGGACAGACCTACGAGCAGTACTTC	CASSLAGQTYEQYF
TRBV7-2	few	TRBD2	TRBJ2-7	TGTGCCAGCACCGCTCACTCCGGGGGGAGCTCCTACGAGCAGTACTTC	CASTAHSGGSSYEQYF
TRBV7-9	-	TRBD1	TRBJ2-5	TGTGCCAGCAGCTTGTCGACAGGGTACGAGACCCAGTACTTC	CASSLSTGYETQYF
TRBV7-8	-	-	TRBJ1-2	TGTGCCAGCAGTTCGATGGGGGCTCCTGACTATGGCTACACCTTC	CASSSMGAPDYGYTF
TRBV5-1	-	-	TRBJ2-7	TGCGCCAGCAGCCCATCGACAGCCTCCTACGAGCAGTACTTC	CASSPSTASYEQYF
TRBV5-4	once	-	TRBJ2-7	TGTGCCAGCAGCCCCCAGACGGGGTACGAGCAGTACTTC	CASSPQTGYEQYF
TRBV5-1	few	TRBD1	TRBJ2-3	TGCGCCAGCAGCCTAGGGACAGGGACAGATACGCAGTATTTT	CASSLGTGTDTQYF
TRBV7-8	-	-	TRBJ1-1	TGTGCCAGCAGCTTTGGGCAGGGCGGCACTGAAGCTTTCTTT	CASSFGQGGTEAFF
TRBV6-1	-	-	TRBJ2-1	TGTGCCAGCAGTGAAGTAGAAGTGGGCAGCTACAATGAGCAGTTCTTC	CASSEVEVGSYNEQFF
TRBV7-3	-	TRBD1	TRBJ2-7	TGTGCCAGCAGCTCCCAGGGGGCGGGCTCCTACGAGCAGTACTTC	CASSSQGAGSYEQYF
TRBV5-1	-	TRBD1	TRBJ2-5	TGCGCCAGCAGCTTGATCCCCACAGGGGGGCAAGAGACCCAGTACTTC	CASSLIPTGGQETQYF
TRBV7-2	few	-	TRBJ1-1	TGTGCCAGCAGCTTGGGCGCGCAGGGCAACACTGAAGCTTTCTTT	CASSLGAQGNTEAFF
TRBV5-4	-	TRBD2	TRBJ2-3	TGTGCCAGCAGCCCCGGGGGGTGGTCGCAGTATTTT	CASSPGGWSQYF
TRBV7-2	-	TRBD1	TRBJ2-3	TGTGCCAGCAGGCAATCTCCGGGACAGGGGGCTTCTTATACGCAGTATTTT	CASRQSPGQGASYTQYF
TRBV27	-	TRBD2	TRBJ2-7	TGTGCCAGCATTCGATGGGGTCCCTCCCGAGCGGGGGGGCCAGTCGAGCAGTACTTC	CASIRWGPSRAGGPVEQYF
TRBV18	few	TRBD2	TRBJ2-1	TGTGCCAGCTCACCTTACCGGGGGGACAATGAGCAGTTCTTC	CASSPYRGDNEQFF
TRBV27	-	-	TRBJ2-7	TGTGCCAGCAGTTTTGCGGGGGCGTACGAGCAGTACTTC	CASSFAGAYEQYF
TRBV7-2	few	-	TRBJ2-7	TGTGCCAGCAGCTCACGGGCGAGGGACTACGAGCAGTACTTC	CASSSRARDYEQYF
TRBV5-5	once	-	TRBJ1-2	TGTGCCAGCAGCTTTGGGCGAGGCAGGGATAGGGATTATGGCTACACCTTC	CASSFGRGRDRDYGYTF
TRBV4-3	few	-	TRBJ1-1	TGCGCCAGCAGCCGCAAAGCGACCACTGAAGCTTTCTTT	CASSRKATTEAFF
TRBV5-8	-	TRBD1	TRBJ1-6	TGTGCCAGCAGCTGGGGTGACAGGGGCGGTTCACCCCTCCACTTT	CASSWGDRGGSPLHF
TRBV4-1	once	-	TRBJ2-7	TGCGCCAGCAGCCAAGGGCGGGGGCAGGTCTACGAGCAGTACTTC	CASSQGRGQVYEQYF